This T cell receptor (beta chain) originates from a study of T-cell reconstitution after alpha-beta-depleted transplantation in children. General study findings and limits: Expanded clones from the graft, numbering several hundred, reportedly supplied alpha-beta T cells about two months after transplant.

Trimming removed 5 bases at V and 2 bases at J, with 30 bases between. CDR1 and CDR2 from the germline V gene are SQVTM and ANQGSEA. CDR3 size: 19 residues. During its preparation, the TCRbeta library received unique molecular identifiers. TCRdb fed the PCR reads into MiXCR, producing one record per CDR3 protein. Of about 97,000 distinct CDR3 sequences in the sample, under 7% were seen once. This clonotype was counted between two and nine times. The target antigen is unknown. Material: PBMCs, mostly from graft donor cells, obtained 60 days after TCRalphabeta/CD19-depleted stem cell transplant. The chain joins TRBV29-1 to TRBJ2-5; the D call may be TRBD1 or TRBD2 (6 bases each). The source is a female patient aged 2-9 years who had a stem cell transplant for Fanconi anemia, so the T cells may come from the graft donor. The CDR3 is CSVSHEGGRRANFQETQYF. CDR3 nucleotides: TGCAGCGTTTCTCACGAGGGGGGCAGGCGAGCAAACTTTCAAGAGACCCAGTACTTC. The full variable domain, in which reference TRBV29-1 and TRBJ2-5 provide the parts outside the CDR3, is SAVISQKPSRDICQRGTSLTIQCQVDSQVTMMFWYRQQPGQSLTLIATANQGSEATYESGFVIDKFPISRPNLTFSTLTVSNMSPEDSSIYLCSVSHEGGRRANFQETQYFGPGTRLLVL.